This TCR beta chain was found in a study of T cell responses to AZD1222 COVID-19 vaccine. This CDR3 has 18 residues. V lost 1 base to trimming and J lost 12 bases; unmatched junction nucleotides: 16. The germline CDR1 and CDR2 sequences are MGHRA and YSYEKL. Note on this clone: Its antigen is currently unknown.

Study-level results: Only a handful of individuals given AZD1222 were seropositive at baseline. Donor demographics were predominantly white British with a female majority; clonal diversity may be underestimated. An increase in Spike-specific TCR breadth and depth was observed after two AZD1222 doses. Within unmutated variant regions lay the reported targets of nearly half of spike-specific TCRs.

Clones were sequenced by immunoSEQ multiplex PCR, and TCRdb holds only the in-frame ones, with some missing. This table holds 130,000 or so clones, 86% found once. Source: peripheral blood, taken on day 0 of AZD1222 vaccination. The receptor was derived from an adult in good health. V usage is TRBV4-1 and J usage is TRBJ2-1, with TRBD2 identical over 12 bases. The CDR3 DNA is TGCGCCAGCAGCCAAGGATATACGGGACTAGCGGGTTCTGGAAGGCAGTTCTTC. It yields the protein CASSQGYTGLAGSGRQFF.